This T cell receptor (beta chain) was retrieved from a study of T-cell reconstitution after alpha-beta-depleted transplantation in children. Per germline, CDR1 SEHNR and CDR2 FQNEAQ (reference sequence). The germline V and J ends were trimmed by 5 bases and 5 bases, with 9 bases remaining between them. There are 13 residues in the CDR3. Preparation of the TCRbeta library was carried out with unique molecular identifiers. Each CDR3 protein gets one entry after TCRdb re-called the PCR reads with MiXCR. The sample lists hundreds of thousands of distinct CDR3 sequences, roughly 10% occurring once. The sample in question was PBMCs, obtained before TCRalphabeta/CD19-depleted stem cell transplant. The genes are TRBV7-9 and TRBJ1-4, with D possibly matching TRBD1 (6 bases). This receptor was taken from a child less than two years old with acute myeloid leukemia, due to receive a stem cell transplant. This CDR3 reads CASSGDRNEKLFF. For the CDR3, the DNA is TGTGCCAGCAGCGGAGACAGGAATGAAAAACTGTTTTTT.